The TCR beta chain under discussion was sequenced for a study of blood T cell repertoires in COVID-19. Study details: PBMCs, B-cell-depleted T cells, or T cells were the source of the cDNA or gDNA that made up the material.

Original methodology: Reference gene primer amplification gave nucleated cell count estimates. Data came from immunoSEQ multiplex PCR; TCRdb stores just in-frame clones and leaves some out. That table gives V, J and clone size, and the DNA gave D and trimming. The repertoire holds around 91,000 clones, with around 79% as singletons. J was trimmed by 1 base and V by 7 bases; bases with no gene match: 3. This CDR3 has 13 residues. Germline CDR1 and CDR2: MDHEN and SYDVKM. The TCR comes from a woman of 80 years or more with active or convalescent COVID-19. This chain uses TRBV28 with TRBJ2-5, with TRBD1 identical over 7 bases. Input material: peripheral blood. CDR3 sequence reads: CASKRDSQETQYF. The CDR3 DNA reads TGTGCCAGCAAACGGGACAGCCAAGAGACCCAGTACTTC.